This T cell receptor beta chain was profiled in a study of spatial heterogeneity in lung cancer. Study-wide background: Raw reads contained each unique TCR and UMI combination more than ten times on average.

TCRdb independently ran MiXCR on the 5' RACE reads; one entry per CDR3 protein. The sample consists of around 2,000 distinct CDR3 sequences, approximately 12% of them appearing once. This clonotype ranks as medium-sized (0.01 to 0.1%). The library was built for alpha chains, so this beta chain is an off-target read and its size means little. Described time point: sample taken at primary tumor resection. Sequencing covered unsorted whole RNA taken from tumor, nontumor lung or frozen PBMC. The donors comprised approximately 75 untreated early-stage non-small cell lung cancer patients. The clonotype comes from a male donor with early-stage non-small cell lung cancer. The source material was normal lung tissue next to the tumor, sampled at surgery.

The CDR3 DNA is TGTGCCAGCAGCTCCGGACATAGGACAGATACGCAGTATTTT. This encodes CASSSGHRTDTQYF. This rearrangement joins TRBV5-5 to TRBJ2-3; tentatively, D is TRBD1 (5 bases). The CDR3 is 14 residues long. V was trimmed by 3 bases and J by 3 bases, leaving 11 bases between them. Per germline, CDR1 SGHKS and CDR2 YYEKEE (reference sequence). Full variable domain (rest looked up from reference TRBV5-5 and TRBJ2-3): DAGVTQSPTHLIKTRGQQVTLRCSPISGHKSVSWYQQVLGQGPQFIFQYYEKEERGRGNFPDRFSARQFPNYSSELNVNALLLGDSALYLCASSSGHRTDTQYFGPGTRLTVL.